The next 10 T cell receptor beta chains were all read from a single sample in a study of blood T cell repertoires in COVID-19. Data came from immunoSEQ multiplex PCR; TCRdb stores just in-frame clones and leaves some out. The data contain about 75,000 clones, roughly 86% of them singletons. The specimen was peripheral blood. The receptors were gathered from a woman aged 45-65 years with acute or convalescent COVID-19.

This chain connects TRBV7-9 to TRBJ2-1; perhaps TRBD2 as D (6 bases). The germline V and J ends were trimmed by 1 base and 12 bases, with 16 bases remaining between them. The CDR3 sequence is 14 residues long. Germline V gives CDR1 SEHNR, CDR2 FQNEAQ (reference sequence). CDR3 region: CASSLGGEAPGQFF. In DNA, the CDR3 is TGTGCCAGCAGCTTAGGTGGGGAGGCCCCCGGGCAGTTCTTC. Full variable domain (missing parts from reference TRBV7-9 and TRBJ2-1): DTGVSQNPRHKITKRGQNVTFRCDPISEHNRLYWYRQTLGQGPEFLTYFQNEAQLEKSRLLSDRFSAERPKGSFSTLEIQRTEQGDSAMYLCASSLGGEAPGQFFGPGTRLTVL.

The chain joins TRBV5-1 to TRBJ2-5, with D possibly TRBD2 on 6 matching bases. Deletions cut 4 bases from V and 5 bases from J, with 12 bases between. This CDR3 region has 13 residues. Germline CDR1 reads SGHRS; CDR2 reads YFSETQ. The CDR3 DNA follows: TGCGCCAGCAGCGGAACGGGAGTGGAGACCCAGTACTTC. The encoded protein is CASSGTGVETQYF.

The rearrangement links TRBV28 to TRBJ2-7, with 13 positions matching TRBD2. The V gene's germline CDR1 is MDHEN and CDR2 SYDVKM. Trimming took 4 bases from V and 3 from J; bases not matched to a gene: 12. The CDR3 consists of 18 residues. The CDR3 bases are TGTGCCAGCAGTTCACCCCGGACTAGCGGGAGTTCAGGCTACGAGCAGTACTTC. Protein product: CASSSPRTSGSSGYEQYF.

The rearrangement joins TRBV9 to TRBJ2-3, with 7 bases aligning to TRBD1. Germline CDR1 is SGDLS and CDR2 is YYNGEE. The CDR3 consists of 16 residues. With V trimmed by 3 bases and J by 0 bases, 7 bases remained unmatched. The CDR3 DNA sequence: TGTGCCAGCAGCGCAAACTCAGGGGGAAGCACAGATACGCAGTATTTT. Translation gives CASSANSGGSTDTQYF.

The CDR3 protein is CASSSPSSNQPQHF. CDR3 nucleotides: TGTGCCAGCAGTTCCCCCTCTAGCAATCAGCCCCAGCATTTT. V usage is TRBV28 and J usage is TRBJ1-5, with unresolved D. Trimming stripped 4 bases from V and 0 bases from J, with 7 bases between. Germline CDR1 and CDR2: MDHEN and SYDVKM. The CDR3 sequence is 14 residues long.

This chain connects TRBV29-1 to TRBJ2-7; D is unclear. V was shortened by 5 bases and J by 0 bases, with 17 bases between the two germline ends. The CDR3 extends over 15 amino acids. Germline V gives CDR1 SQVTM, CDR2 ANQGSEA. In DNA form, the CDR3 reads TGCAGCGTTATCCCCACCACCCCGGGCTCCTACGAGCAGTACTTC. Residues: CSVIPTTPGSYEQYF.

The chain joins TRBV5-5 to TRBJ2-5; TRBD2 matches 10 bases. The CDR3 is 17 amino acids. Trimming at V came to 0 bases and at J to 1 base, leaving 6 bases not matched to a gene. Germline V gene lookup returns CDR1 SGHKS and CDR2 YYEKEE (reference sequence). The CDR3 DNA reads TGTGCCAGCAGCTTGGTCCTAGCGGGGGCCCTCCAAGAGACCCAGTACTTC. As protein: CASSLVLAGALQETQYF.

CDR3 nucleotide sequence: TGTGTTACGAGGACTAGCGTAAACAATGAGCAGTTCTTC. As protein: CVTRTSVNNEQFF. The J gene is TRBJ2-1, the V gene TRBV28; 9 positions agree with TRBD2. There are 13 residues in the CDR3. The germline gives CDR1 MDHEN, CDR2 SYDVKM. Using reference TRBV28 and TRBJ2-1 for the parts outside the CDR3, the full variable domain is DVKVTQSSRYLVKRTGEKVFLECVQDMDHENMFWYRQDPGLGLRLIYFSYDVKMKEKGDIPEGYSVSREKKERFSLILESASTNQTSMYLCVTRTSVNNEQFFGPGTRLTVL.

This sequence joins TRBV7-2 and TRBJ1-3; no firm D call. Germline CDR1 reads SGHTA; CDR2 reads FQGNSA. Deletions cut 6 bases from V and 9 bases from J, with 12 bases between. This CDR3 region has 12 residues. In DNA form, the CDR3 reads TGTGCCAGCAGTTCCGTTTTTTCCACCATATATTTT. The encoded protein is CASSSVFSTIYF.

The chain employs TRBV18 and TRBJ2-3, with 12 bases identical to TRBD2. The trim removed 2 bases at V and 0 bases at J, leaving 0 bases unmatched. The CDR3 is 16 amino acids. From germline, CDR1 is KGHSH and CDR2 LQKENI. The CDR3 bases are TGTGCCAGCTCACCAGGGACTAGCGGGAGCACAGATACGCAGTATTTT. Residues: CASSPGTSGSTDTQYF.